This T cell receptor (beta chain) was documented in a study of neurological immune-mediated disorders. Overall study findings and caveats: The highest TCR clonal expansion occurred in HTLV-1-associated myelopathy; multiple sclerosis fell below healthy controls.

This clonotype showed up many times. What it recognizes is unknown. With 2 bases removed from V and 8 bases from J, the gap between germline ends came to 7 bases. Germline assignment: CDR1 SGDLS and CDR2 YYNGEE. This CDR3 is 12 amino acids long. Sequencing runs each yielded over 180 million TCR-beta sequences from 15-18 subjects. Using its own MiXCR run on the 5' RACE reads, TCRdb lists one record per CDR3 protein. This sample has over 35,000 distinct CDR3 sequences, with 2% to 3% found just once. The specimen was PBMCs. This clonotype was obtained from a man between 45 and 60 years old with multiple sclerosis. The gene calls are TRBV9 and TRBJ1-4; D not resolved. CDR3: CASSVYGEKLFF. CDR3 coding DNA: TGTGCCAGCAGCGTTTACGGAGAAAAACTGTTTTTT.